Listed here are 9 T cell receptor beta chains from one sample, sequenced in a study of T cells after yellow fever vaccination. MiXCR was run by TCRdb on the 5' RACE reads, yielding one entry per CDR3 protein. The sample lists 99,000 or so distinct CDR3 sequences; approximately 5.5% were seen once. This sample comprised CD8+ T cells sorted from PBMCs, obtained 10 days after the yellow fever booster vaccination. The source of these receptors is a young man who received the YFV17D yellow fever vaccine.

This clonotype was seen repeatedly, ten times or more. The chain uses TRBV7-2 and TRBJ2-7; possibly TRBD2 for D (6 bases). The ends were cut back, 2 bases at V and 3 bases at J, with 8 bases in the middle. The CDR3 is 13 residues long. The germline V gene encodes CDR1 SGHTA and CDR2 FQGNSA. DNA of the CDR3: TGTGCCAGCAGCTTATTCGGGGGCTACGAGCAGTACGTC. It translates to CASSLFGGYEQYV.

This clonotype was counted a few times. The chain joins TRBV5-1 to TRBJ1-3; maybe TRBD1 (5 bases). The V end lost 1 base, the J end lost 2 bases, and 10 bases lay between the germline ends. This CDR3 spans 15 amino acids. CDR1 SGHRS and CDR2 YFSETQ come from the germline V gene. CDR3 protein: CASSLPTDPGNTIYF. The CDR3 nucleotides read TGCGCCAGCAGCTTGCCGACAGATCCTGGAAACACCATATATTTT.

This clonotype turned up a few times. The CDR3 bases are TGTGCCAGCAACACAGGGATTTTGGAGACCCAGTACTTC. This sequence encodes CASNTGILETQYF. V is TRBV7-9 and J is TRBJ2-5; maybe TRBD1 (6 bases). The germline V gene has CDR1 SEHNR and CDR2 FQNEAQ (reference sequence). The CDR3 has 13 amino acids. Trimming shortened V by 7 bases and J by 5 bases, and 14 bases separated the two germline ends.

The count of this clonotype is one. The chain joins TRBV6-5 to TRBJ1-2, with a weak D call TRBD1 (5 bases). The V end lost 0 bases, the J end lost 4 bases, and 9 bases lay between the germline ends. The V gene's germline CDR1 is MNHEY and CDR2 SVGAGI. The CDR3 contains 14 residues. The CDR3 DNA reads TGTGCCAGCAGTTACTCGGGAAGGGGCTATGGCTACACCTTC. Amino acids: CASSYSGRGYGYTF.

The table lists this clonotype with a few counts. This chain connects TRBV28 to TRBJ2-2; TRBD1 is a possible D gene (5 bases). V was cut by 7 bases and J by 6 bases, with 12 bases left in between. Germline V gene data show CDR1 as MDHEN and CDR2 as SYDVKM. The CDR3 covers 13 residues. The DNA for the CDR3 is TGTGCCAGCACCCTTCAGGGCTCCGGGGAGCTGTTTTTT. It is translated as CASTLQGSGELFF.

In its sample, this clonotype was seen a few times. This CDR3 is CASSELAGTNTGELFF. In nucleotides, the CDR3 is TGTGCCAGCAGTGAACTAGCGGGGACGAACACCGGGGAGCTGTTTTTT. The chain couples TRBV25-1 to TRBJ2-2, with 9 bases lining up with TRBD2. The CDR3 extends over 16 amino acids. The germline gives CDR1 MGHDK, CDR2 SYGVNS. V gave up 2 bases and J gave up 0 bases; unmatched junction bases: 1.

The rearrangement links TRBV4-3 to TRBJ2-1; TRBD2 matches at 8 bases. CDR1 is LGHNA, CDR2 YSLEER, per germline. The CDR3 is 16 residues long. The V segment lost 0 bases and the J segment 7 bases; nucleotides outside the gene matches: 8. The CDR3 spells CASSQDEAGGGNEQFF. As DNA, the CDR3 is TGCGCCAGCAGCCAAGATGAGGCCGGGGGGGGAAATGAGCAGTTCTTC.

This rearrangement joins TRBV5-1 to TRBJ2-1, with TRBD2 matching 9 bases. CDR1 is SGHRS, CDR2 YFSETQ, per germline. This CDR3 is built from 16 residues. V lost 0 bases to trimming and J lost 4 bases; unmatched junction nucleotides: 5. CDR3 DNA sequence: TGCGCCAGCAGCTTGGTTGCGGGGGGGGTATACAATGAGCAGTTCTTC. It codes for CASSLVAGGVYNEQFF.

The table lists this clonotype with a few counts. This chain links TRBV12-3 or TRBV12-4 with TRBJ2-5, with D unclear. The CDR3 has 12 amino acids. Trimming cost V 5 bases and J 5 bases, with 9 bases left between them. This chain's CDR3 is CASSTRGETQYF. The CDR3 DNA reads as TGTGCCAGCAGTACCCGTGGGGAGACCCAGTACTTC.